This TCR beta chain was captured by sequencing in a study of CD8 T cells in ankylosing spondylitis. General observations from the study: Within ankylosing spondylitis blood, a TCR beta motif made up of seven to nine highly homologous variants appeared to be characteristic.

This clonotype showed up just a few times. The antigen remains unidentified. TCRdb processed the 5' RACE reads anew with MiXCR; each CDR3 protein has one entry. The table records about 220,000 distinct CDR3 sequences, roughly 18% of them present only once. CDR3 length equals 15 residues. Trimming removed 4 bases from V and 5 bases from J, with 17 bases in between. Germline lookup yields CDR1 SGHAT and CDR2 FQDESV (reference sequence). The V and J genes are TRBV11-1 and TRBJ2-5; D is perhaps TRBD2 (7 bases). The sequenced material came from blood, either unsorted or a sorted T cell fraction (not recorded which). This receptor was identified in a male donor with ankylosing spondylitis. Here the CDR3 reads CASSSTGGDTETQYF. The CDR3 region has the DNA TGTGCCAGCAGCTCCACTGGGGGGGACACCGAGACCCAGTACTTC. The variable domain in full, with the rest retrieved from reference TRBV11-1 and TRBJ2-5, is EAEVAQSPRYKITEKSQAVAFWCDPISGHATLYWYRQILGQGPELLVQFQDESVVDDSQLPKDRFSAERLKGVDSTLKIQPAELGDSAMYLCASSSTGGDTETQYFGPGTRLLVL.